This T cell receptor beta chain stems from a study of blood T cells in healthy people across ages. With respect to this clonotype: The antigen is unknown.

Peripheral blood samples of 9 to 10 milliliters were drawn from each donor. Researchers report isolating at least 7 million PBMCs per sample. Sample-barcoded 5' priming and a J-beta primer mix drove a second PCR of 7 to 11 cycles. One entry per CDR3 protein, called by TCRdb with MiXCR from the 5' RACE reads. This table has 550,000 to 800,000 distinct CDR3 sequences, roughly 21% appearing once. General study points: The fall in TCR beta diversity per million T cells was roughly linear with age.

What was sequenced was blood. The TCR was taken from a man aged 65 to 79 in good health.

The CDR3: CSASIKETQYF. The CDR3, as DNA: TGCAGTGCTAGTATCAAAGAGACCCAGTACTTC. V gene TRBV20-1 combines with J gene TRBJ2-5, with D unclear. The V and J ends lost 3 bases and 3 bases respectively, with 5 bases between them. From germline, CDR1 is DFQATT and CDR2 SNEGSKA (reference sequence). The CDR3 is 11 amino acids.